This T cell receptor beta chain was found in a study of shared clonotypes between healthy human individuals. With regard to this clone: No antigen is known for it.

Germline V gene lookup returns CDR1 SGHVS and CDR2 FNYEAQ. Trimming removed 5 bases at V and 3 bases at J, with 8 bases between. This CDR3 is built from 12 residues. Genomic DNA, for the unsorted samples, came from about 90 million PBMCs. Deep was the level at which the assay was run. Splitting of each subset's genomic DNA was done evenly across several immunoSEQ plates. Sequencing was performed with immunoSEQ multiplex PCR; in TCRdb, only in-frame clones are kept and a portion is missing. This table has fewer than 600,000 clones, 70% to 80% appearing once. Study-wide results and limits: Represented diversity, genetic and exposure-history alike, was limited by few donors.

The clonotype comes from a woman aged 35 to 49 in good health. Some clones in this sample may be carry-over from other donors' samples. V usage is TRBV7-6 and J usage is TRBJ2-7; D is unresolved. The specimen was PBMCs. For the CDR3, the DNA is TGTGCCAGCAGCCCCCGTGGCTACGAGCAGTACTTC. It codes for CASSPRGYEQYF.